This T cell receptor beta chain was profiled in a study of CD8+CD57+ T cells in acquired aplastic anemia (dated by TCRdb to about 2018). At the level of the whole study: Extracted DNA from sorted CD4+ and CD8+ cells averaged around 3.3 ug, ranging from roughly 0.2 to 30 ug. CD8+CD57+ expansion was defined as frequency above the mean frequency observed in healthy subjects. The research as a whole found: No significant difference in CD8+ Simpson's diversity was found between patients and healthy controls (P=0.060). Some 30 CD8+ CDR3 sequences were found to be shared between patients and controls, but these sequences appeared to be highly expressed in patients and within the immunodominant clones of the patients.

V and J are trimmed by 7 bases and 7 bases, and the gene matches miss 4 bases of the junction. The CDR3 sequence holds 12 residues, the cysteine and phenylalanine included. The retained sequence is limited to the CDR3, 36 bases, with the frame set at the first base. Reading the germline V gene gives CDR1 MGHDK and CDR2 SYGVNS. Genomic DNA was used as template for profiling of TCR beta VDJ combinations and CDR3 sequences. An Illumina HiSeq 2000 was used for TCR repertoire sequencing. Processing in the source paper ran as follows. Repertoires were assessed using TRBV/TRBJ rearrangement plots, CDR3 size and DJ length profiles, and Simpson's diversity index. The most abundant DNA sequence in the deep sequencing data was defined as the immunodominant clone. CDR3 amino acid sequences were screened for sharing across subjects and were compared with published repertoires and the VDJdb database. TCRdb handled the public reads itself, with Q25 trimming in fastp and clone calling in MiXCR, and kept productive beta chains. Under each unique CDR3 protein, matching rows form one entry showing the most common genes and DNA. These V and J calls derive from TCRdb rather than the authors' analysis. The sample table contains about 290,000 distinct CDR3 sequences; only one count was recorded for around three fifths of them. The ten largest clonotypes hold 1% to 1.5% of the sample.

On this clonotype: Its cognate antigen has yet to be identified. Base-call qualities are not available, and no considerably larger clone is one nucleotide away.

The patients picked for sequencing were ones in whom flow cytometry had shown an expansion of CD8+CD57+ cells. All patients had severe acquired aplastic anemia diagnosed by International Study of Aplastic Anemia and Agranulocytosis and Camitta criteria. No therapy had been received by the patients at the time of blood sampling. In the study, sorted CD4+ and CD8+ blood T cells from patients with severe aplastic anemia and from healthy subjects underwent deep sequencing of TCR repertoires. In the USA, patient enrollment took place under clinicaltrials.gov protocols 00001620, 01623167, 00001397, 00071045, 00081523 and 00961064. Ficoll-Paque density gradient centrifugation was used to isolate peripheral blood mononuclear cells. Before DNA was extracted, CD4+ and CD8+ T cells were sorted using either FACS or magnetic beads.

This sequence originates from a human donor with aplastic anemia. Sequencing used sorted CD4+, CD8+, or CD8+CD57+ T cells (not recorded which) from PBMCs. The chain employs TRBV25-1 and TRBJ2-1, and TRBD1 aligns with 7 junction nucleotides. The DNA sequence is given as TGTGCCAGCACCGTGACAGGGAATGAGCAGTTCTTC. The resulting protein is CASTVTGNEQFF.